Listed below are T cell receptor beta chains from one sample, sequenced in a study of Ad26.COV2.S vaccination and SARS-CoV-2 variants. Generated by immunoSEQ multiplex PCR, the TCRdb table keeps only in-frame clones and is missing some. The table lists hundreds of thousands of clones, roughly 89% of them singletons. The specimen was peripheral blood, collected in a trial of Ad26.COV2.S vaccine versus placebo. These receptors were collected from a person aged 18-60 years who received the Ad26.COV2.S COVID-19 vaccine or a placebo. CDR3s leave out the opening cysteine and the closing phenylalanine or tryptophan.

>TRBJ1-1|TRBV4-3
ASSQDTGHKNTEAF
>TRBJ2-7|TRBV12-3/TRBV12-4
ASSYSYEQY
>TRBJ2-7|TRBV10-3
AIRGDSPYEQY
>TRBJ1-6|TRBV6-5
ANLGDVNSPLH
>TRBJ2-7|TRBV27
ASSPQGLAYEQY
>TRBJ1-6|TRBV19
ASRSGSYNSPLH
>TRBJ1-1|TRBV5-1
ASSSGRQRNTEAF
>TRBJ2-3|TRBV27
ASSRTTSGNTDTQY
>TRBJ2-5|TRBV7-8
ASSLVGLGLETQY
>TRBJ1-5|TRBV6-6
ASSYSGQGLGQPQH
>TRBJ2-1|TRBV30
AWSGLRHNEQF
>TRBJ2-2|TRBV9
ASSVGLGGPHGELF
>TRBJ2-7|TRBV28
ATSIARGGVFYEQY
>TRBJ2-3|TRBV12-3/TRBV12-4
ASSLTDTQY
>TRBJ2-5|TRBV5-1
ASSLTPQGGQETQY
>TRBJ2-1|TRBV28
ASSFGGLWIEQF
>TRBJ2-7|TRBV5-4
ASSSPGQGADEQY
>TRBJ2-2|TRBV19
ASSILPPNTGELF
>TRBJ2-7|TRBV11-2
ASSYTSTGSYEQY
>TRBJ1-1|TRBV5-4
ASSAARERSFSKAF
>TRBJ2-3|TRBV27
ASSRLNTDTQY
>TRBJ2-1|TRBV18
ASSPRTFSYNEQF
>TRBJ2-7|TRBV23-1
ASSQGKKSYEQY
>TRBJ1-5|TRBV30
TWAGQGGQPQH
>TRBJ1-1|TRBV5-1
ASSLVPGGLNTEAF
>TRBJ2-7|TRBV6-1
ASREVGRWY
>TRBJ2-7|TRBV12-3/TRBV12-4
ASSWDHEQY
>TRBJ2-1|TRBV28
ASSFGLADDNEQF
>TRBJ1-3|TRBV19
ASRARRSRSGNTIY
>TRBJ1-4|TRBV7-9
ASSLQPGQGAEDEKLF
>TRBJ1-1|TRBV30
AWRSPGSRLAF
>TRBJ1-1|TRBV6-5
ASSSTGAFNTEAF
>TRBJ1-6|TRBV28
ASSYYRSDSPLH
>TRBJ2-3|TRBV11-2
ASSLEALTDTQY
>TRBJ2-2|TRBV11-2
ASSLVRGSSGELF
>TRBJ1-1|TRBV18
ASSNKKLNTEAF
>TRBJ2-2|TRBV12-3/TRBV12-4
ASSYSGELF
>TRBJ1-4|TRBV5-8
ASSLSGFEKLF
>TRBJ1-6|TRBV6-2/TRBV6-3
ASSYPPGQGNSPLH
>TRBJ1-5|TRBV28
ASSFSGVNQPQH
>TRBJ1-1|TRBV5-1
ASSPVGGGTEAF
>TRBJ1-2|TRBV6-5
ASRIIGLYGYT
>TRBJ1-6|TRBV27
ASSLSGPHSPLH
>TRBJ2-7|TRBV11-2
ASSLLRELGNSSYEQY
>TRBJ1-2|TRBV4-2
ASSQVGRIYGYT
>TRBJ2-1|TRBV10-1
ASSAMDVQF
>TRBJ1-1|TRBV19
ASSMGEDTEAF
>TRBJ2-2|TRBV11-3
ASSLSSGYAGELF
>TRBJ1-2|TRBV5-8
ASSLAGDGYT